Following are 9 T cell receptor beta chains from one sample sequenced in a study of low-dose radiotherapy and immunotherapy resistance in tumors. TRAV- and TRBV-specific primers were used for first-strand cDNA, which covered alpha and beta chains. The PCR that amplified TCRs ran for approximately 20 cycles, relying on a constant-region primer and a V-primer adapter. TCRdb used MiXCR to reprocess the reads, holding one entry per CDR3 protein. The data contain around 80,000 distinct CDR3 sequences, about 17% of them singletons. Time point of the sample: after trial treatment. Treatment noted: LDRT plus nivolumab, ipilimumab, low-dose cyclophosphamide and aspirin (RACIN trial). The sequencing used PBMCs, collected after low-dose radiotherapy plus immunotherapy. These TCRs come from a male donor with prostate cancer.

The sample holds many counts of this clonotype. The chain has TRBV9 and TRBJ2-1; no reliable D call. The length of the CDR3 is 13 residues. V was cut by 4 bases and J by 5 bases, with 10 bases left in between. In germline, CDR1 is SGDLS, CDR2 YYNGEE. CDR3: CASSLDTHNEQFF. CDR3 DNA: TGTGCCAGCAGCCTCGACACCCACAATGAGCAGTTCTTC.

This clonotype was observed many times. V and J are TRBV7-3 and TRBJ2-2, with D possibly being TRBD2 (5 bases). V was cut by 5 bases and J by 4 bases, with 11 bases left in between. The CDR3 sequence is 14 residues long. Germline V gives CDR1 SGHTA, CDR2 FQGTGA. This chain's CDR3 is CASSSGLATGELFF. As DNA, the CDR3 is TGTGCCAGCAGCAGTGGACTGGCCACCGGGGAGCTGTTTTTT.

This clonotype appeared many times. The V call is TRBV7-3, the J call TRBJ2-1, with D perhaps being TRBD1 or TRBD2 (6 bases each). Germline CDR1 reads SGHTA; CDR2 reads FQGTGA. V was trimmed by 4 bases and J by 3 bases, leaving 16 bases between them. CDR3 length equals 16 residues. The CDR3 sequence: CASSSIGGRGYNEQFF. The CDR3 DNA reads TGTGCCAGCAGCTCGATCGGGGGCCGGGGCTACAATGAGCAGTTCTTC.

This clonotype was seen ten or more times. The chain has TRBV3-1 and TRBJ1-3; D unresolved. The CDR3 spans 15 residues. The V gene's germline CDR1 is LGHDT and CDR2 YNNKEL (reference sequence). The germline V and J ends were trimmed by 6 bases and 0 bases, with 12 bases remaining between them. The CDR3 region is CASRDRGSSGNTIYF. For the CDR3, the DNA is TGTGCCAGCAGAGATCGCGGATCCTCTGGAAACACCATATATTTT. Complete variable domain (other parts from reference TRBV3-1 and TRBJ1-3): DTAVSQTPKYLVTQMGNDKSIKCEQNLGHDTMYWYKQDSKKFLKIMFSYNNKELIINETVPNRFSPKSPDKAHLNLHINSLELGDSAVYFCASRDRGSSGNTIYFGEGSWLTVV.

This clonotype has only a few counts. The chain joins TRBV20-1 to TRBJ2-1; D is possibly TRBD2 (5 bases). CDR3 length: 14 residues. Germline values: CDR1 DFQATT, CDR2 SNEGSKA (reference sequence). V was shortened by 5 bases and J by 7 bases, with 18 bases between the two germline ends. The CDR3 DNA reads as TGCAGTGCTGGGCCGCGCAAACTAGGGAATGAGCAGTTCTTC. Translation: CSAGPRKLGNEQFF.

The sample holds many counts of this clonotype. This rearrangement joins TRBV5-1 to TRBJ1-1; 9 bases line up with TRBD1. The CDR3 is 13 amino acids. Germline V lookup: CDR1 SGHRS, CDR2 YFSETQ. With 10 bases clipped from V and 0 bases from J, the junction kept 4 bases outside the gene matches. The chain's CDR3 is CAGRTGVNTEAFF. The CDR3, as DNA: TGCGCCGGGCGGACAGGGGTGAACACTGAAGCTTTCTTT.

Details on this clonotype: With only one base between it and a far larger clone, this is likely a read error. The CDR3 ends on some other residue instead of the conserved phenylalanine or tryptophan, so this is likely a read error. The rearrangement uses TRBV10-3 and TRBJ2-7; D call uncertain. CDR1 and CDR2 from the germline V gene are ENHRY and SYGVKD. Deletions cut 10 bases from V and 2 bases from J, with 12 bases between. The CDR3 contains 12 residues. In nucleotides, the CDR3 is TGTGCCAGCATTGGCCAGACCTACGAGCAGTACATC. Translating it yields CASIGQTYEQYI.

This clonotype was detected ten times or more. The chain is built from TRBV4-2 and TRBJ2-1; 9 bases agree with TRBD2. Germline V gives CDR1 LGHNA, CDR2 YNFKEQ. The CDR3 runs to 19 residues. Germline trimming cut 0 bases from V and 5 bases from J; bases unmatched to any gene: 14. The CDR3 DNA is TGTGCCAGCAGCCAAGAAATTTCCGGTGTTAGCGGGAGCCACAATGAGCAGTTCTTC. The encoded protein is CASSQEISGVSGSHNEQFF.

This chain connects TRBV5-4 to TRBJ1-5; D is perhaps TRBD1 (5 bases). Trimming left V 4 bases short and J 2 bases short, with 16 bases between. This CDR3 comprises 16 residues. The germline CDR1 and CDR2 sequences are SGHNT and YYREEE (reference sequence). The DNA for the CDR3 is TGTGCCAGCAGCCCCAACAGGACCCTCGGCAATCAGCCCCAGCATTTT. Protein: CASSPNRTLGNQPQHF.